The 2 T cell receptor beta chains below were found in one sample sequenced in a study of OX40 agonist ivuxolimab in advanced cancers. Profiling relied on immunoSEQ multiplex PCR, and the TCRdb table lists in-frame clones only, not all of them. Of tens of thousands of clones in the sample, roughly nine tenths were seen once. Sequenced material: CD4+ or CD8+ T cells sorted from blood, taken in a trial of the OX40 agonist ivuxolimab. The receptors originated from an adult with an advanced solid tumor such as melanoma, head and neck, liver or kidney cancer.

The V gene is TRBV4-1, the J gene TRBJ2-1; D is perhaps TRBD1 or TRBD2 (5 bases each). The V end lost 4 bases, the J end lost 6 bases, and 19 bases lay between the germline ends. Germline V gene lookup returns CDR1 MGHRA and CDR2 YSYEKL. This CDR3 has 16 amino acids. The CDR3 loop reads CASSPGAGRRVNEQFF. The CDR3 coding sequence is TGCGCCAGCAGCCCCGGCGCAGGGAGAAGGGTCAATGAGCAGTTCTTC.

V is TRBV29-1 and J is TRBJ1-1, with 10 positions matching TRBD1. This CDR3 is 13 amino acids long. Looked up from germline, CDR1 is SQVTM and CDR2 is ANQGSEA. With V trimmed by 7 bases and J by 6 bases, 8 bases remained unmatched. The CDR3, as DNA: TGCAGCGCCCGGGACAGGGGTTGGTCTGAAGCTTTCTTT. Protein: CSARDRGWSEAFF.